The following is a T cell receptor beta chain sequence with its context. Its antigen is undetermined. Template switching, a step in the protocol, added a universal primer site, and cDNA carried unique molecular identifiers. In TCRdb, the 5' RACE reads were re-called with MiXCR into one record per CDR3 protein. The sample has about 210,000 distinct CDR3 sequences, roughly 9.4% seen once; the top ten hold 5% to 6.5%. All donors comprised healthy Caucasians. There are 15 residues in the CDR3. Germline assignment: CDR1 ENHRY and CDR2 SYGVKD. The V end lost 0 bases, the J end lost 2 bases, and 11 bases lay between the germline ends. The record originates from a study of identical twins. Notes on the study in general: Whereas memory repertoires showed no such difference, abundant cord blood beta clonotypes carried fewer insertions. Beta out-of-frame sequences displayed a weaker excess of sharing between twins.

The chain is built from TRBV10-3 and TRBJ2-7, with unresolved D. Sequencing used memory (CD45RO+) T cells sorted from blood. The origin of this receptor is a woman aged 18-29 years in good health. CDR3 amino acids: CAISESQSITYEQYF. In DNA form, the CDR3 reads TGTGCCATCAGTGAGTCCCAGTCGATTACCTACGAGCAGTACTTC.